The TCR beta chain under discussion was sequenced for a study of blood T cell repertoires in COVID-19. Looking at the study overall: Specimens from acute and convalescent COVID-19 originated in the United States, Italy and Spain. Nucleic acid was either cDNA or gDNA, and it came from T cells, B-cell-depleted T cells, or PBMCs.

Original analysis: Nucleated cell counts were estimated from reference gene primer amplification. Using immunoSEQ multiplex PCR, the repertoire was profiled, and TCRdb retains in-frame clones only, with some absent. V, J and clone size were drawn from that table, and D and trimming were deduced from the DNA. The sample shows under 50,000 clones, more than 75% of them seen only once. The CDR3 length is 15 residues. Trimming cost V 8 bases and J 5 bases; bases outside gene matches: 7. The germline V gene has CDR1 MNHEY and CDR2 SVGAGI. The chain is built from TRBV6-5 and TRBJ2-5; TRBD2 aligns across 14 bases. This TCR was sampled from a man aged 50 to 59 with active COVID-19. Sequenced sample: peripheral blood. DNA for the CDR3: TGTGCCAGCCGGCCAGGGACTAGCGGGGGTGAGACCCAGTACTTC. This encodes CASRPGTSGGETQYF.